The text below deals with one TCR beta chain. Authors' processing steps: Estimates of nucleated cell counts were drawn from the amplification of reference gene primers. Here immunoSEQ multiplex PCR was the method, and the copy in TCRdb shows in-frame clones only, minus some. V, J and clone size were drawn from that table, and D and trimming were deduced from the DNA. The data hold some 700,000 clones, with about 90% observed a single time. The data originate from a study of blood T cell repertoires in COVID-19. Per germline, CDR1 LGHNA and CDR2 YSLEER. The V gene lost 3 bases and the J gene lost 8 bases, with 16 bases spanning the gap. CDR3 length equals 14 residues.

This chain uses TRBV4-3 with TRBJ1-2, with TRBD1 as a possible D gene (6 bases). This TCR came from a woman aged 18-29 years with acute or convalescent COVID-19. Sequencing was carried out using peripheral blood. The CDR3 region is CASSHPGQSRGYTF. CDR3 in DNA: TGCGCCAGCAGCCACCCTGGACAGTCGCGGGGCTACACCTTC.